This TCR beta chain was sequenced for a study of cytomegalovirus exposure and HLA in healthy donors. Findings and caveats of the study: Later work found that TCR association rates differed between HLA loci; DRB1 had the most and HLA-C the fewest. According to reports, the classifier identified cytomegalovirus status with high specificity and sensitivity. A few CMV-associated chains were confirmed in vitro to be specific for CMV antigens.

CDR3 length equals 17 residues. Trimming removed 0 bases from V and 1 base from J; junction bases left unmatched: 6. Germline-derived CDR1 and CDR2 are SNHLY and FYNNEI. Amplification used 60 Vbeta primers and 13 Jbeta primers. In the original processing: Later work found around 80 million unique TCR beta chains, with 9 million to 13 million shared. Generated by immunoSEQ multiplex PCR, the TCRdb table keeps only in-frame clones and is missing some. V and J calls and clone size are given by that table; D and trimming were obtained from the DNA. The sample comprises about 220,000 clones, under 80% of which are singletons, and less than 2% rests with the top ten. In this sample, this clone turned up a few times. Its antigen is as yet unknown.

The source is a woman between 25 and 40 years old in good health and CMV-seronegative. The sequenced sample was PBMCs. The chain uses TRBV2 and TRBJ1-5; 7 bases line up with TRBD1. The CDR3 protein is CASSEAWDRKSNQPQHF. The CDR3 DNA reads as TGTGCCAGCAGTGAAGCTTGGGACAGAAAGAGCAATCAGCCCCAGCATTTT. The whole variable domain, filled in from reference TRBV2 and TRBJ1-5, reads EPEVTQTPSHQVTQMGQEVILRCVPISNHLYFYWYRQILGQKVEFLVSFYNNEISEKSEIFDDQFSVERPDGSNFTLKIRSTKLEDSAMYFCASSEAWDRKSNQPQHFGDGTRLSIL.